One sample yielded the 18 T cell receptor beta chains listed below, sequenced in a study of human versus mouse CDR3 diversity and MHC coevolution. Assay used: immunoSEQ multiplex PCR; TCRdb lists only in-frame clones, some missing. Among fewer than 80,000 clones listed, under 95% were seen once. The sample comprised naive CD4+ T cells from blood. Sample subset: CD45RO-negative CD62L-positive naive CD4 T cells. These receptors were collected from a person aged 25 to 69 in good health.

The rearrangement joins TRBV11-2 to TRBJ2-7; D is uncertain. Germline CDR1 reads SGHAT; CDR2 reads FQNNGV. This CDR3 spans 11 amino acids. The V end was cut by 2 bases, the J end by 7 bases, with 6 bases between. CDR3: CASSLLSEQYF. In DNA form, the CDR3 reads TGTGCCAGCAGCTTACTCAGTGAGCAGTACTTC.

The V and J genes are TRBV28 and TRBJ1-2, with 8 bases lining up with TRBD1. The CDR3 runs to 14 residues. V lost 5 bases to trimming and J lost 4 bases; unmatched junction nucleotides: 6. Germline V gene data show CDR1 as MDHEN and CDR2 as SYDVKM. CDR3 DNA sequence: TGTGCCAGCAGTACTCCGGGACAGGCCTATGGCTACACCTTC. Translation: CASSTPGQAYGYTF.

The gene calls are TRBV4-1 and TRBJ2-5, with D perhaps matching TRBD2 (6 bases). The germline CDR1 and CDR2 sequences are MGHRA and YSYEKL. The length of the CDR3 is 19 residues. With 1 base removed from V and 10 bases from J, the gap between germline ends came to 31 bases. CDR3 region: CASSQVASYGRRGKSGQYF. In DNA, the CDR3 is TGCGCCAGCAGCCAAGTAGCTTCCTACGGCCGCCGCGGGAAAAGTGGCCAGTACTTC.

The chain recombines TRBV6-1 with TRBJ2-1; no firm D call. Germline CDR1 reads MNHNS; CDR2 reads SASEGT. Deletions cut 6 bases from V and 0 bases from J, with 12 bases between. The CDR3 has 15 residues. The CDR3 bases are TGTGCCAGCAGACGACTCTTAAGCTCCTACAATGAGCAGTTCTTC. Amino acid sequence: CASRRLLSSYNEQFF.

The chain is built from TRBV2 and TRBJ2-7, with TRBD1 identical over 9 bases. Trimming cost V 4 bases and J 2 bases; bases outside gene matches: 6. This CDR3 has 15 residues. Germline V gene data show CDR1 as SNHLY and CDR2 as FYNNEI. CDR3 protein: CASSAPGQGPYEQYF. The CDR3, as DNA: TGTGCCAGCAGTGCTCCGGGACAGGGTCCCTACGAGCAGTACTTC.

The chain employs TRBV19 and TRBJ2-5; TRBD2 matches at 11 bases. V was pared by 6 bases and J by 5 bases, with 8 bases of the junction left unmatched. The CDR3 runs to 15 residues. CDR1 LNHDA and CDR2 SQIVND come from the germline V gene (reference sequence). The CDR3 sequence: CASSPIAGGLETQYF. The CDR3 DNA reads as TGTGCCAGTAGCCCCATAGCGGGGGGGCTGGAGACCCAGTACTTC.

The rearrangement uses TRBV19 and TRBJ1-2; 7 positions match TRBD1. V was pared by 9 bases and J by 4 bases, with 14 bases of the junction left unmatched. The CDR3 covers 15 residues. Looked up from germline, CDR1 is LNHDA and CDR2 is SQIVND (reference sequence). The CDR3 sequence: CASRDSSRSTYGYTF. CDR3 coding DNA: TGTGCCAGCCGGGACAGCAGTCGATCTACCTATGGCTACACCTTC.

This chain joins TRBV30 and TRBJ2-5; 9 bases align to TRBD1. The J call may be incorrect, as the DNA end agrees better with TRBJ2-7. The CDR3 has 16 residues. The germline V gene encodes CDR1 GTSNPN and CDR2 SVGIG (reference sequence). CDR3 nucleotides: TGTGCCTGGAGTCTCCGGGACAGGGTTATGATCTACGAGCAGTACTTC. Encoded protein: CAWSLRDRVMIYEQYF.

The chain has TRBV6-5 and TRBJ2-7; 8 nucleotides agree with TRBD1. V trimming: 10 bases; J trimming: 5 bases; junction bases outside the gene matches: 13. CDR3 length: 14 residues. The germline V gene encodes CDR1 MNHEY and CDR2 SVGAGI. Here the CDR3 reads CATRGQVGSDEQYF. CDR3 nucleotide sequence: TGTGCCACCCGGGGACAGGTCGGCAGCGACGAGCAGTACTTC.

The chain has TRBV5-6 and TRBJ1-2; D possibly corresponds to TRBD1 (6 bases). This CDR3 is 13 amino acids long. Deletions cut 2 bases from V and 6 bases from J, with 11 bases between. Per germline, CDR1 SGHDT and CDR2 YYEEEE. The CDR3 sequence: CASSFGTNDGYTF. The CDR3 DNA reads as TGTGCCAGCAGCTTTGGGACAAATGATGGCTACACCTTC.

The CDR3 DNA is TGTGCCTGGAGTCCCACGAAGGGGGGGTGGTCTTATTCGTCCTACAATGAGCAGTTCTTC. This sequence encodes CAWSPTKGGWSYSSYNEQFF. V is TRBV30 and J is TRBJ2-1, with D possibly TRBD2 on 7 matching bases. Trimming shortened V by 2 bases and J by 1 base, and 27 bases separated the two germline ends. CDR3 size: 20 residues. Germline V CDR1 and CDR2: GTSNPN, SVGIG (reference sequence).

This chain joins TRBV10-3 and TRBJ2-1, with 8 nucleotides matching TRBD1. The germline V gene encodes CDR1 ENHRY and CDR2 SYGVKD. The CDR3 consists of 15 residues. The V gene end was trimmed by 3 bases and the J gene end by 6 bases; junction bases not matched to a gene: 7. CDR3 nucleotide sequence: TGTGCCATCAGTGAAGGGCAGGGGGCTATCAATGAGCAGTTCTTC. This encodes CAISEGQGAINEQFF.

The rearrangement uses TRBV5-6 and TRBJ2-1, with TRBD2 identical over 8 bases. From germline, CDR1 is SGHDT and CDR2 YYEEEE. V lost 4 bases to trimming and J lost 4 bases; unmatched junction nucleotides: 7. The CDR3 sequence is 15 residues long. DNA of the CDR3: TGTGCCAGCAGCCCTCTAGCGGGCGCGTACAATGAGCAGTTCTTC. It encodes CASSPLAGAYNEQFF.

Concerning this clone: The limits of the CDR3 on the DNA are not certain, so only TCRdb's listed CDR3 is given. The chain combines TRBV9 with TRBJ2-2; TRBD2, as called in the table, went unchecked against the DNA. The CDR3 length is 14 residues, termini included. From germline, CDR1 is SGDLS and CDR2 YYNGEE. CDR3 in amino acids: CASSVGLGAGELLF.

J is TRBJ2-3 and V is TRBV5-1; 10 bases agree with TRBD2. The CDR3 length is 15 residues. V trimming: 1 base; J trimming: 6 bases; junction bases outside the gene matches: 5. Germline assignment: CDR1 SGHRS and CDR2 YFSETQ. CDR3 nucleotide sequence: TGCGCCAGCAGCTTGAGCGGGAGGGGGTTGGATACGCAGTATTTT. Encoded protein: CASSLSGRGLDTQYF.

The chain recombines TRBV13 with TRBJ2-2; TRBD2 agrees at 7 bases. The CDR3 runs to 18 residues. Unmatched junction bases numbered 11, after V lost 4 bases and J lost 0 bases. Germline V gene sequence: CDR1 PRHDT, CDR2 FYEKMQ (reference sequence). Here the CDR3 DNA reads TGTGCCAGCAGCTCCGGAGACCGGACTAGGGCGAACACCGGGGAGCTGTTTTTT. The encoded protein is CASSSGDRTRANTGELFF.

The rearrangement uses TRBV27 and TRBJ2-7; 7 positions agree with TRBD1. Per germline, CDR1 MNHEY and CDR2 SMNVEV (reference sequence). CDR3 length equals 15 residues. The junction had 11 bases not matched to a gene; V was cut back by 7 bases and J by 2 bases. The CDR3 DNA reads as TGTGCCAGCACAGGCCCGGACAGGCTTACCTACGAGCAGTACTTC. Translation gives CASTGPDRLTYEQYF.

The rearrangement links TRBV12-5 to TRBJ1-1; no definite D call. Germline V gene lookup returns CDR1 LGHNT and CDR2 FRNRAP. With 6 bases removed from V and 3 bases from J, the gap between germline ends came to 5 bases. CDR3 length: 11 residues. CDR3 nucleotides: TGTGCTAGTGGGACATACACTGAAGCTTTCTTT. Translating gives CASGTYTEAFF.